Included here is one T cell receptor beta chain sequence, with context. Its antigen is undetermined. The data originate from a study of vaccination effects on CD4 cells after COVID-19. The V end was cut by 5 bases, the J end by 7 bases, with 19 bases between. The CDR3 length is 15 residues. CDR1 and CDR2 (germline): KGHDR, SFDVKD. Assay used: immunoSEQ multiplex PCR; TCRdb lists only in-frame clones, some missing. The sample contains 35,000 to 45,000 clones, about 80% of which appear only once. Viral peptide pool expansion of antigen-specific CD4+ T cells preceded sequencing in the ViraFEST assay. Subsequent to less than eleven days of culture, CD4+ T cells were isolated. The vaccine given was either BNT162b2 or mRNA-1273, in two doses. Having tested negative for nucleocapsid antibodies, the vaccine recipients showed no prior SARS-CoV-2 infection. Study conclusions and caveats: Clones of infection and vaccine origin contracted markedly late after vaccination. A shortage of convalescent patients and an absence of early post-infection timepoints characterized the study.

V gene TRBV24-1 combines with J gene TRBJ1-2; D ambiguous. The sequences come from CD4+ T cells from PBMCs cultured with HCoV-NL63 spike peptides, collected after COVID-19 vaccination. The clonotype comes from a human donor who received a COVID-19 vaccine. Some clones in this sample may be carry-over from other donors' samples. Written as DNA, the CDR3 is TGTGCCACCAGTGGCTCAGGCTCATGGTCCGGTGGCTACACCTTC. Protein: CATSGSGSWSGGYTF.